This T cell receptor (beta chain) was captured in a study of cytomegalovirus exposure and HLA in healthy donors. Study context: There were roughly 120 million unique TCR beta sequences, drawn from about 180 million T cells, in an earlier analysis.

V lost 5 bases, J lost 7 bases, and 7 bases stayed unmatched. Germline CDR1 reads SGHTA; CDR2 reads FQGNSA. The CDR3 totals 14 residues. PCR employed 60 Vbeta and 13 Jbeta primers. Sequenced by immunoSEQ multiplex PCR; TCRdb stores in-frame clones only, minus some. The profile shows roughly 150,000 clones, 65% to 90% of them singletons. Overall study results and limits: While the bulk of TCR sequences proved rare, some public TCRs turned up in many donors.

This clone was seen only a few times. Antigen specificity is unknown. Unrecorded immune exposure was likely among donors, who were nominally healthy when sampled. This rearrangement joins TRBV7-2 to TRBJ2-1, with 8 bases matching TRBD2. Sequenced input: PBMCs. This receptor was taken from a woman between 45 and 60 years old in good health and CMV-seropositive. CDR3 in amino acids: CASSHGGAENEQFF. The CDR3 DNA reads TGTGCCAGCAGCCACGGGGGGGCCGAGAATGAGCAGTTCTTC.